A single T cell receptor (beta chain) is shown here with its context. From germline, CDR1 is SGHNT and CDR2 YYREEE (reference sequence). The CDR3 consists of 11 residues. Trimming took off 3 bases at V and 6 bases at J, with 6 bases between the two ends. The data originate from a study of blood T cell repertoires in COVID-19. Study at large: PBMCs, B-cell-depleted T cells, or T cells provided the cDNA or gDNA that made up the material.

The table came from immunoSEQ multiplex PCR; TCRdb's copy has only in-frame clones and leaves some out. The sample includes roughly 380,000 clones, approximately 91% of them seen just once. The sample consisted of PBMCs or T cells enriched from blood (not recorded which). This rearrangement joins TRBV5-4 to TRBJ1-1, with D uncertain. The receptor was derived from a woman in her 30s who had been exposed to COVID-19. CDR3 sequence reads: CASSSGAEAFF. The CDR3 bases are TGTGCCAGCAGCTCAGGCGCTGAAGCTTTCTTT.